This T cell receptor (beta chain) was recovered during a study of T cell responses to AZD1222 COVID-19 vaccine. General study findings and limits: Only a handful of AZD1222 recipients, six or seven in all, had baseline seropositivity. The donors showed a predominance of white British ancestry and of females, with possible underestimation of clonal diversity.

A note on this clone: Its antigen is as yet unknown.

TCRdb's copy holds only in-frame clones and misses some; the assay was immunoSEQ multiplex PCR. The table lists tens of thousands of clones, roughly 84% of them singletons, with less than 25% in the top ten. The CDR3 covers 11 residues. The germline CDR1 and CDR2 sequences are MNHEY and SVGAGI. V was pared by 7 bases and J by 11 bases, with 14 bases between. The chain links TRBV6-5 to TRBJ1-1; D gene ambiguous. This TCR derives from an adult in good health. Here the sequenced sample was peripheral blood, taken on day 0 of AZD1222 vaccination. The CDR3 DNA follows: TGTGCCAGCATGATAAAAAGGGCCGCTTTCTTT. Translation gives CASMIKRAAFF.